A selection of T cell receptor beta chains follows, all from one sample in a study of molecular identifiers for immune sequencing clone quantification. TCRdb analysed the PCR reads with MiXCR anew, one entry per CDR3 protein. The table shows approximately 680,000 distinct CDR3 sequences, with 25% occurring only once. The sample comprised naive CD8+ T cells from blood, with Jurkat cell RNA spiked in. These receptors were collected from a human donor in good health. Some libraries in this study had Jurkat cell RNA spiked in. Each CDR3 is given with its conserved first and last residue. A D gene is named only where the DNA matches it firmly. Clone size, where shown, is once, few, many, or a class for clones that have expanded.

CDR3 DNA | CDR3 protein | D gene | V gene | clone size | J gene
TGTGCCGGCAGTTACTCGGACAGGGCGGGGGCTGAAGCTTTCTTT | CAGSYSDRAGAEAFF | TRBD1 | TRBV6-5 | . | TRBJ1-1
TGTGCCAGCAGCGGGACTAGCGGCCCGTCCTACGAGCAGTACTTC | CASSGTSGPSYEQYF | TRBD2 | TRBV5-6 | many | TRBJ2-7
TGTGCCAGCAGCCCGAGAGGGACTAGCGGGGGGAAATACGAGCAGTACTTC | CASSPRGTSGGKYEQYF | TRBD2 | TRBV7-8 | many | TRBJ2-7
TGTGCCAGCAGCTCAGGGACATCAGCCTACGAGCAGTACTTC | CASSSGTSAYEQYF | . | TRBV7-9 | many | TRBJ2-7
TGTGCCAGCAGCCCCACTTGGTCTGAGAGGGGACTAGCGGGCGGGACCCTCAGTGAGCAGTTCTTC | CASSPTWSERGLAGGTLSEQFF | TRBD2 | TRBV7-9 | . | TRBJ2-1
TGTGCCAGCAGCGTAGGGACATCGAACACCGGGGAGCTGTTTTTT | CASSVGTSNTGELFF | . | TRBV9 | many | TRBJ2-2
TGTGCTAGTGGGGAACAGGGCAGGAAGACCCAGTACTTC | CASGEQGRKTQYF | . | TRBV12-5 | many | TRBJ2-5
TGTGCCAGCAGCCCCGAGCGGACGACCTACAATGAGCAGTTCTTC | CASSPERTTYNEQFF | . | TRBV7-6 | . | TRBJ2-1
TGTGCCAGCAGTGAACCGGGACAGGGGGCATACTACGAGCAGTACTTC | CASSEPGQGAYYEQYF | TRBD1 | TRBV12-3/TRBV12-4 | . | TRBJ2-7
TGTGCCTGGAGTGGCCTGGACACAGGGTTCAATGAAAAACTGTTTTTT | CAWSGLDTGFNEKLFF | . | TRBV30 | . | TRBJ1-4
TGTGCCAGCAGTTCGCCGGGACAGGGCAATGAAGAACTGTTTTTT | CASSSPGQGNEELFF | TRBD1 | TRBV2 | . | TRBJ1-4
TGTGCCAGCAGCCAAGGGGACTACAATGAGCAGTTCTTC | CASSQGDYNEQFF | . | TRBV4-2 | . | TRBJ2-1
TGTGCCACTCTGGAGGCCAGTACTCTCTATGGCTACACCTTC | CATLEASTLYGYTF | . | TRBV19 | . | TRBJ1-2
TGTGCCAGCAGCCACGGGACTAGCGGGAGTTACGAGCAGTACTTC | CASSHGTSGSYEQYF | TRBD2 | TRBV3-1 | many | TRBJ2-7